Shown below are 10 T cell receptor beta chains from a single sample sequenced in a study of cytomegalovirus exposure and HLA in healthy donors. This PCR relied on a set of 60 Vbeta primers and 13 Jbeta primers. Sequenced by immunoSEQ multiplex PCR; TCRdb stores in-frame clones only, minus some. The profile shows under 150,000 clones, about 80% of them singletons. Sequenced material: PBMCs. These receptors all stem from a girl under 10 years old in good health and CMV-seronegative.

The chain uses TRBV28 and TRBJ1-4; a possible D gene is TRBD1 (6 bases). Germline V gene sequence: CDR1 MDHEN, CDR2 SYDVKM. This CDR3 spans 13 amino acids. The CDR3 sequence: CATLDRTNEKLFF. CDR3 in DNA: TGTGCGACGCTTGACAGGACTAATGAAAAACTGTTTTTT.

The chain uses TRBV7-2 and TRBJ2-5, with 15 bases lining up with TRBD2. TRBJ2-7 matches the DNA end more closely, so the J call is doubtful. The germline V gene has CDR1 SGHTA and CDR2 FQGNSA. The CDR3 has 18 residues. The CDR3 DNA sequence: TGTGCCAGCAGCCCAACCCCGGGACTAGCGGGAGGTTACTACGAGCAGTACTTC. It translates to CASSPTPGLAGGYYEQYF.

The J gene is TRBJ2-5, the V gene TRBV5-1; TRBD2 matches 8 bases. The closer fit of TRBJ2-7 to the DNA end suggests the J call may be wrong. The CDR3 loop spans 15 amino acids. In germline, CDR1 is SGHRS, CDR2 YFSETQ. Written as DNA, the CDR3 is TGCGCCAGCAGCTTGGCTAGCGGGTACTCCTACGAGCAGTACTTC. It translates to CASSLASGYSYEQYF.

Concerning this clone: The same CDR3 also results from other DNA sequences found in this sample. This sequence joins TRBV27 and TRBJ2-7; a weak D match, TRBD1 (5 bases). Germline V gene data show CDR1 as MNHEY and CDR2 as SMNVEV (reference sequence). The CDR3 runs 12 residues. V was shortened by 5 bases and J by 4 bases, with 9 bases between the two germline ends. The CDR3 coding sequence is TGTGCCAGCAGTCCCCAGGGTTACGAGCAGTACTTC. It yields the protein CASSPQGYEQYF.

The chain joins TRBV5-1 to TRBJ2-7; 7 bases map to TRBD1. Per the germline V gene, CDR1 is SGHRS and CDR2 is YFSETQ. This CDR3 region has 15 residues. V lost 2 bases and J lost 2; bases outside the gene matches: 7. CDR3 residues: CASSLGTESTYEQYF. CDR3 nucleotides: TGCGCCAGCAGCTTAGGGACAGAGTCTACCTACGAGCAGTACTTC.

V is TRBV2 and J is TRBJ1-3; a weak D match, TRBD1 (6 bases). Germline CDR1 reads SNHLY; CDR2 reads FYNNEI. V was shortened by 8 bases and J by 2 bases, with 13 bases between the two germline ends. This CDR3 has 14 residues. This chain's CDR3 is CASQGRVTGNTIYF. The CDR3 DNA is TGTGCCAGCCAGGGGAGGGTGACTGGAAACACCATATATTTT.

In this sample, this clone turned up a few times. The chain links TRBV5-4 to TRBJ1-1, with 7 bases identical to TRBD1. The CDR3 extends over 13 amino acids. The germline V gene has CDR1 SGHNT and CDR2 YYREEE (reference sequence). Unmatched junction bases numbered 7, after V lost 4 bases and J lost 7 bases. As DNA, the CDR3 is TGTGCCAGCAGCCCTAGACAGGGACATGAAGCTTTCTTT. Its protein is CASSPRQGHEAFF.

This clone was seen a handful of times. The chain recombines TRBV6-1 with TRBJ2-7; 15 bases are a match to TRBD2. Trimming cost V 2 bases and J 0 bases; bases outside gene matches: 11. CDR3 length equals 20 residues. The germline V gene has CDR1 MNHNS and CDR2 SASEGT. The CDR3 coding sequence is TGTGCCAGCAGTGAACCCGCCAGGGGACTAGCGGGAGGTATCTCCTACGAGCAGTACTTC. The encoded protein is CASSEPARGLAGGISYEQYF.

This clone was seen only a few times. Other DNA sequences in this sample translate to the same CDR3. This sequence joins TRBV4-3 and TRBJ1-1; a weak D match, TRBD1 (5 bases). Deletions cut 0 bases from V and 5 bases from J, with 7 bases between. CDR3 length equals 13 residues. Germline lookup yields CDR1 LGHNA and CDR2 YSLEER. In DNA form, the CDR3 reads TGCGCCAGCAGCCAAGATCGGGGGACTGAAGCTTTCTTT. Amino acids: CASSQDRGTEAFF.

The chain joins TRBV7-9 to TRBJ2-1, with 8 bases aligning to TRBD1. Germline CDR1 is SEHNR and CDR2 is FQNEAQ (reference sequence). Trimming removed 5 bases from V and 9 bases from J; junction bases left unmatched: 9. The CDR3 spans 14 residues. This chain's CDR3 is CASSPLRGLREQFF. The DNA of the CDR3 is TGTGCCAGCAGCCCACTCAGGGGGCTTCGTGAGCAGTTCTTC.